A single sample is the source of the 19 T cell receptor beta chains below, sequenced in a study of blood T cell repertoires in COVID-19. The protocol was immunoSEQ multiplex PCR, while the TCRdb copy is restricted to in-frame clones and leaves out a portion. The sample carries more than 300,000 clones, roughly 86% recorded once. Sequenced input: peripheral blood. Every receptor here comes from a woman aged 45-60 years with acute or convalescent COVID-19.

V is TRBV2 and J is TRBJ1-5; the D is unclear. In germline, CDR1 is SNHLY, CDR2 FYNNEI. The CDR3 sequence is 17 residues long. V gave up 0 bases and J gave up 0 bases, with 12 bases separating them. This CDR3 reads CASSEARGGYSNQPQHF. CDR3 nucleotide sequence: TGTGCCAGCAGTGAAGCGAGAGGTGGGTATAGCAATCAGCCCCAGCATTTT.

This clone occurred once. J is TRBJ2-1 and V is TRBV7-3; 8 nucleotides line up with TRBD2. V shed 1 base and J 2 bases; nucleotides not matched to a gene: 10. The CDR3 has 18 residues. Germline V gene lookup returns CDR1 SGHTA and CDR2 FQGTGA. The CDR3 is CASSLNARGLGAYNEQFF. The CDR3 region has the DNA TGTGCCAGCAGCTTAAATGCTCGGGGACTAGGCGCCTACAATGAGCAGTTCTTC.

The chain combines TRBV5-1 with TRBJ2-1; 8 positions agree with TRBD2. There are 14 residues in the CDR3. Germline V gene data show CDR1 as SGHRS and CDR2 as YFSETQ. The junction had 7 bases not matched to a gene; V was cut back by 3 bases and J by 8 bases. This chain's CDR3 is CASSSGLAGDEQFF. As DNA, the CDR3 is TGCGCCAGCAGCTCTGGACTAGCCGGGGATGAGCAGTTCTTC.

The genes are TRBV7-3 and TRBJ2-1; weak D call: TRBD2 (6 bases). V lost 2 bases and J 12 bases, leaving 8 bases between the germline ends. The length of the CDR3 is 11 residues. The V gene's germline CDR1 is SGHTA and CDR2 FQGTGA. DNA for the CDR3: TGTGCCAGCAGCTTAGGAGGGACGCAGTTCTTC. This codes for CASSLGGTQFF.

V gene TRBV7-2 combines with J gene TRBJ2-7; 7 bases align to TRBD2. This CDR3 contains 17 residues. Germline V gene data show CDR1 as SGHTA and CDR2 as FQGNSA. J gave up 3 bases and V 0 bases, and 11 bases lay outside the gene matches. The CDR3 DNA sequence: TGTGCCAGCAGCTTAGCGCTATTTGTGGCTAGCGGCTACGAGCAGTACTTC. Amino acids: CASSLALFVASGYEQYF. The whole variable domain, remainder taken from reference TRBV7-2 and TRBJ2-7, is GAGVSQSPSNKVTEKGKDVELRCDPISGHTALYWYRQSLGQGLEFLIYFQGNSAPDKSGLPSDRFSAERTGGSVSTLTIQRTQQEDSAVYLCASSLALFVASGYEQYFGPGTRLTVT.

The CDR3 nucleotides are TGTGCCAGCAGTCTGTTTAATTCGTTAGCGGGAAACCAAGAGACCCAGTACTTC. It encodes CASSLFNSLAGNQETQYF. The V gene is TRBV2, the J gene TRBJ2-5; TRBD2 matches at 8 bases. The CDR3 is made up of 18 amino acids. Germline V gene sequence: CDR1 SNHLY, CDR2 FYNNEI. V was clipped by 5 bases and J by 0 bases; unmatched bases: 14. The full variable domain, rest sourced from reference TRBV2 and TRBJ2-5, is EPEVTQTPSHQVTQMGQEVILRCVPISNHLYFYWYRQILGQKVEFLVSFYNNEISEKSEIFDDQFSVERPDGSNFTLKIRSTKLEDSAMYFCASSLFNSLAGNQETQYFGPGTRLLVL.

V usage is TRBV19 and J usage is TRBJ2-1; 8 bases fit TRBD1. The CDR3 runs to 14 residues. Per germline, CDR1 LNHDA and CDR2 SQIVND (reference sequence). Losses at the gene ends were 5 bases for V and 12 bases for J; bases not matched to a gene: 12. The CDR3 DNA reads TGTGCCAGTAGTTTCCAACCTACAGGGGGGCGGCAGTTCTTC. Translating gives CASSFQPTGGRQFF. Using reference TRBV19 and TRBJ2-1 for the parts outside the CDR3, the full variable domain is DGGITQSPKYLFRKEGQNVTLSCEQNLNHDAMYWYRQDPGQGLRLIYYSQIVNDFQKGDIAEGYSVSREKKESFPLTVTSAQKNPTAFYLCASSFQPTGGRQFFGPGTRLTVL.

This chain links TRBV7-2 with TRBJ2-7; 8 bases are a match to TRBD2. Germline CDR1 is SGHTA and CDR2 is FQGNSA. Trimming at V came to 4 bases and at J to 7 bases, leaving 0 bases not matched to a gene. CDR3 length: 11 amino acids. DNA for the CDR3: TGTGCCAGCAGCTCGGGGGGGGAGCAGTACTTC. It translates to CASSSGGEQYF.

The V call is TRBV28, the J call TRBJ1-5; D is uncertain. Per the germline V gene, CDR1 is MDHEN and CDR2 is SYDVKM. This CDR3 is built from 15 residues. Trimming left V 1 base short and J 2 bases short, with 9 bases between. CDR3 amino acids: CASSLFGGRNQPQHF. The CDR3 bases are TGTGCCAGCAGTTTATTCGGTGGTCGCAATCAGCCCCAGCATTTT.

V usage is TRBV30 and J usage is TRBJ2-5, with 12 bases lining up with TRBD1. The length of the CDR3 is 19 residues. Germline CDR1 reads GTSNPN; CDR2 reads SVGIG (reference sequence). V gave up 2 bases and J gave up 1 base; unmatched junction bases: 14. In DNA form, the CDR3 reads TGTGCCTGGAGTACCTCGTTCCTGGGACAGGGGGCTAGCCAAGAGACCCAGTACTTC. Encoded protein: CAWSTSFLGQGASQETQYF.

The chain carries TRBV27 and TRBJ1-1, with TRBD1 matching 7 bases. V dropped 8 bases and J dropped 1; count of bases not matched to a gene: 10. The CDR3 sequence is 15 residues long. Germline V gives CDR1 MNHEY, CDR2 SMNVEV (reference sequence). The CDR3 DNA follows: TGTGCCAGCTCGGCGGGCAGGGGGAGGAACACTGAAGCTTTCTTT. Protein sequence: CASSAGRGRNTEAFF.

The chain joins TRBV27 to TRBJ2-4; the D is unclear. Per the germline V gene, CDR1 is MNHEY and CDR2 is SMNVEV (reference sequence). This CDR3 has 16 residues. V lost 1 base and J 0 bases, leaving 10 bases between the germline ends. This chain's CDR3 is CASSLYSLLAKNIQYF. CDR3 coding DNA: TGTGCCAGCAGTTTATACTCGTTACTAGCCAAAAACATTCAGTACTTC.

J is TRBJ1-6 and V is TRBV7-3; D is ambiguous. Germline V lookup: CDR1 SGHTA, CDR2 FQGTGA. The CDR3 runs 13 residues. The ends were cut back, 2 bases at V and 7 bases at J, with 6 bases in the middle. The CDR3 region has the DNA TGTGCCAGCAGCTTAGGCGGGAATTCACCCCTCCACTTT. It specifies CASSLGGNSPLHF.

Only a few counts were recorded for this clone. The chain uses TRBV4-1 and TRBJ2-5; a weak D match, TRBD1 (6 bases). The CDR3 covers 18 residues. The V gene's germline CDR1 is MGHRA and CDR2 YSYEKL. Trimming shortened V by 2 bases and J by 2 bases, and 21 bases separated the two germline ends. The CDR3 loop reads CASSQILGARGSQETQYF. The CDR3 DNA follows: TGCGCCAGCAGCCAAATATTGGGGGCAAGGGGATCGCAAGAGACCCAGTACTTC.

J is TRBJ2-7 and V is TRBV2; D remains ambiguous. V was trimmed by 1 base and J by 4 bases, leaving 11 bases between them. CDR3 size: 14 residues. The germline V gene has CDR1 SNHLY and CDR2 FYNNEI. DNA of the CDR3: TGTGCCAGCAGTGAAGGGAGAGCTTCGTACGAGCAGTACTTC. The encoded protein is CASSEGRASYEQYF.

In the case of this clone: The identical CDR3 is also encoded by other nucleotide sequences in the sample. Here the CDR3 reads CASSSGQGDTEAFF. CDR3 sequence (DNA): TGCGCCAGCAGCAGTGGACAGGGCGACACTGAAGCTTTCTTT. V gene TRBV5-1 combines with J gene TRBJ1-1; the match to TRBD1 covers 8 bases. This CDR3 spans 14 amino acids. V shed 4 bases and J 3 bases; nucleotides not matched to a gene: 5. Germline CDR1 is SGHRS and CDR2 is YFSETQ.

This clone was counted at least ten times. The chain combines TRBV12-3 or TRBV12-4 with TRBJ1-2, with 7 bases lining up with TRBD1. The ends lost 6 bases at V and 5 bases at J; junction bases unmatched: 3. The CDR3 covers 12 residues. CDR3 protein: CASRRTGYGYTF. CDR3 nucleotides: TGTGCCAGCAGGAGGACAGGTTATGGCTACACCTTC.

V gene TRBV5-4 combines with J gene TRBJ2-3, with D possibly being TRBD2 (6 bases). Germline CDR1 SGHNT, CDR2 YYREEE (reference sequence). The V end lost 4 bases, the J end lost 10 bases, and 16 bases lay between the germline ends. The CDR3 has 13 amino acids. The CDR3 region has the DNA TGTGCCAGCAGCACTCCCCGGGACTCCGCGCAGTATTTT. This gives the protein CASSTPRDSAQYF.

This chain uses TRBV7-8 with TRBJ1-2; tentative D call: TRBD1 (5 bases). Germline CDR1 reads SGHVS; CDR2 reads FQNEAQ. Trimming shortened V by 8 bases and J by 4 bases, and 17 bases separated the two germline ends. There are 14 residues in the CDR3. In nucleotides, the CDR3 is TGTGCCAGCCGAGATCTTACAGGCTTCTATGGCTACACCTTC. It specifies CASRDLTGFYGYTF.